This entry lists 23 T cell receptor beta chains sequenced from one sample in a study of blood T cell repertoires in COVID-19. Generated by immunoSEQ multiplex PCR, the TCRdb table keeps only in-frame clones and is missing some. The profile shows more than 300,000 clones, more than 90% of them singletons. Sequencing input: PBMCs or T cells enriched from blood (not recorded which). These receptors were obtained from a woman between 25 and 40 years old who had been exposed to COVID-19.

The gene calls are TRBV6-5 and TRBJ1-1; the match to TRBD1 covers 10 bases. Germline lookup yields CDR1 MNHEY and CDR2 SVGAGI. This CDR3 region has 12 residues. Trimming at V came to 8 bases and at J to 5 bases, leaving 2 bases not matched to a gene. CDR3 sequence: CASGTGVTEAFF. The CDR3 DNA reads TGTGCCAGCGGGACAGGGGTGACTGAAGCTTTCTTT.

This rearrangement joins TRBV6-2 or TRBV6-3 to TRBJ1-6; 11 positions match TRBD1. There are 17 residues in the CDR3. V shed 5 bases, J shed 7 bases, and the junction held 10 bases outside the gene matches. Germline-derived CDR1 and CDR2 are MNHEY and SVGEGT. CDR3: CASSHGRTGGWNSPLHF. CDR3 DNA sequence: TGTGCCAGCAGTCACGGGAGGACAGGGGGCTGGAATTCACCCCTCCACTTT.

The sample holds a few counts of this clone. This sample also contains other DNA sequences that code for the same CDR3. CDR3 residues: CASSLGLAGGQETQYF. CDR3 in DNA: TGTGCCAGCAGCCTCGGACTAGCGGGGGGTCAAGAGACCCAGTACTTC. The J gene is TRBJ2-5, the V gene TRBV3-1 (or the pseudogene TRBV3-2); 14 bases line up with TRBD2. Germline V lookup: CDR1 LGHDT, CDR2 YNNKEL (reference sequence). The trim removed 4 bases at V and 2 bases at J, leaving 3 bases unmatched. The CDR3 extends over 16 amino acids.

The chain is built from TRBV2 and TRBJ2-7, with a tentative D call TRBD1 (5 bases). Looked up from germline, CDR1 is SNHLY and CDR2 is FYNNEI. The CDR3 spans 14 residues. V lost 3 bases to trimming and J lost 2 bases, with 11 bases between them. The CDR3 reads CASSEQGLTYEQYF. CDR3 nucleotides: TGTGCCAGCAGTGAGCAGGGCCTGACCTACGAGCAGTACTTC.

This chain joins TRBV4-1 and TRBJ1-4, with D hard to call. CDR3 length: 13 residues. Trimming stripped 2 bases from V and 8 bases from J, with 9 bases between. The germline V gene has CDR1 MGHRA and CDR2 YSYEKL. This chain's CDR3 is CASSQNGWEKLFF. CDR3 DNA: TGCGCCAGCAGCCAAAACGGGTGGGAAAAACTGTTTTTT.

J is TRBJ2-4 and V is TRBV5-5; 7 nucleotides match TRBD1. The trim removed 6 bases at V and 1 base at J, leaving 7 bases unmatched. Germline-derived CDR1 and CDR2 are SGHKS and YYEKEE (reference sequence). The CDR3 runs to 15 residues. Here the CDR3 reads CASTTTGEAKNIQYF. In nucleotides, the CDR3 is TGTGCCAGCACCACCACAGGGGAGGCCAAAAACATTCAGTACTTC.

The chain recombines TRBV5-6 with TRBJ2-4; no clear D. The CDR3 loop spans 16 amino acids. The germline CDR1 and CDR2 sequences are SGHDT and YYEEEE. With 0 bases removed from V and 0 bases from J, the gap between germline ends came to 10 bases. The CDR3 sequence is CASSLAHQLAKNIQYF. The CDR3 nucleotides are TGTGCCAGCAGCTTGGCCCACCAGTTAGCCAAAAACATTCAGTACTTC.

The chain combines TRBV6-5 with TRBJ2-3, with D possibly being TRBD1 (5 bases). Trimming removed 7 bases at V and 0 bases at J, with 11 bases between. CDR3 length: 14 amino acids. The germline CDR1 and CDR2 sequences are MNHEY and SVGAGI. CDR3: CASTMTASTDTQYF. The CDR3 bases are TGTGCCAGCACTATGACAGCTAGCACAGATACGCAGTATTTT.

This sequence joins TRBV3-1 (or the pseudogene TRBV3-2) and TRBJ2-1; 9 bases are shared with TRBD1. This CDR3 has 13 amino acids. With V trimmed by 8 bases and J by 2 bases, 1 base remained unmatched. CDR1 and CDR2 from the germline V gene are LGHDT and YNNKEL (reference sequence). CDR3 sequence (DNA): TGTGCCAGCGGGACAGGGACCTACAATGAGCAGTTCTTC. Residues: CASGTGTYNEQFF.

Points on this clone: The same CDR3 can be traced to other DNA sequences in this sample. The gene calls are TRBV4-3 and TRBJ1-2; weak D call: TRBD1 (5 bases). Trimming took 2 bases from V and 4 from J, leaving 14 bases between them. There are 15 residues in the CDR3. Germline CDR1 is LGHNA and CDR2 is YSLEER. Written as DNA, the CDR3 is TGCGCCAGCAGCCAATCCCCTGGGGACTCCTATGGCTACACCTTC. Protein: CASSQSPGDSYGYTF.

The chain combines TRBV5-4 with TRBJ1-1; D not resolved. V lost 3 bases, J lost 7 bases, and 16 bases lay in between. The germline gives CDR1 SGHNT, CDR2 YYREEE (reference sequence). This CDR3 is built from 14 residues. The chain's CDR3 is CASSSGGLRSEAFF. In DNA, the CDR3 is TGTGCCAGCAGCTCTGGTGGGCTCCGCAGTGAAGCTTTCTTT.

The V call is TRBV27, the J call TRBJ1-4, with TRBD1 as a possible D gene (6 bases). V was clipped by 9 bases and J by 8 bases, with 16 bases between them. The CDR3 has 13 amino acids. CDR1 and CDR2 (germline): MNHEY, SMNVEV (reference sequence). The CDR3 sequence: CASRTRGAEKLFF. The CDR3 DNA reads TGTGCCAGTCGTACGCGGGGGGCCGAAAAACTGTTTTTT.

This clone has a handful of counts. V gene TRBV7-9 combines with J gene TRBJ2-5, with 7 nucleotides matching TRBD1. The junction had 0 bases not matched to a gene; V was cut back by 1 base and J by 4 bases. The CDR3 loop spans 13 amino acids. Germline lookup yields CDR1 SEHNR and CDR2 FQNEAQ (reference sequence). The CDR3 nucleotides are TGTGCCAGCAGCTTAGGGGACAGAGAGACCCAGTACTTC. Translated: CASSLGDRETQYF. Using reference TRBV7-9 and TRBJ2-5 for the parts outside the CDR3, the full variable domain is DTGVSQNPRHKITKRGQNVTFRCDPISEHNRLYWYRQTLGQGPEFLTYFQNEAQLEKSRLLSDRFSAERPKGSFSTLEIQRTEQGDSAMYLCASSLGDRETQYFGPGTRLLVL.

In the case of this clone: Different DNA sequences within this sample yield the same CDR3. The chain joins TRBV5-5 to TRBJ1-1; the match to TRBD1 covers 8 bases. Germline V lookup: CDR1 SGHKS, CDR2 YYEKEE (reference sequence). The V gene end was trimmed by 2 bases and the J gene end by 5 bases; junction bases not matched to a gene: 5. The CDR3 length is 14 residues. Here the CDR3 DNA reads TGTGCCAGCAGCTTTTCAGGGGGCTCAACTGAAGCTTTCTTT. Amino acid sequence: CASSFSGGSTEAFF.

This chain connects TRBV6-5 to TRBJ1-3; no clear D gene. The CDR3 has 14 residues. The V gene lost 0 bases and the J gene lost 0 bases, with 3 bases spanning the gap. Germline CDR1 reads MNHEY; CDR2 reads SVGAGI. CDR3 nucleotide sequence: TGTGCCAGCAGTTACTCGGCCTCTGGAAACACCATATATTTT. It encodes CASSYSASGNTIYF.

This clone occurred a few times. This chain connects TRBV5-6 to TRBJ1-6; 7 nucleotides align to TRBD1. In germline, CDR1 is SGHDT, CDR2 YYEEEE. With 0 bases clipped from V and 17 bases from J, the junction kept 8 bases outside the gene matches. The CDR3 loop spans 13 amino acids. Here the CDR3 DNA reads TGTGCCAGCAGCTTGGCGACAGGGAGCAGGTTCCACTTT. This translates into CASSLATGSRFHF.

The chain carries TRBV9 and TRBJ1-2; 9 bases are shared with TRBD1. The germline gives CDR1 SGDLS, CDR2 YYNGEE. Unmatched junction bases numbered 8, after V lost 2 bases and J lost 6 bases. CDR3 length: 15 amino acids. For the CDR3, the DNA is TGTGCCAGCAGCGTTTCGGGACAGGGAAGGGATGGCTACACCTTC. This gives the protein CASSVSGQGRDGYTF.

This chain uses TRBV28 with TRBJ1-1; 11 bases agree with TRBD1. J lost 9 bases, V lost 4 bases, and 10 bases had no gene match. Looked up from germline, CDR1 is MDHEN and CDR2 is SYDVKM. This CDR3 is built from 15 residues. This CDR3 reads CASSSGTGGIFQAFF. The DNA for the CDR3 is TGTGCCAGCAGTTCGGGGACAGGGGGAATATTCCAAGCTTTCTTT.

This clone was recorded only once. CDR3 nucleotides: TGCGCCAGCAGCCAGCTAGGGGTTTCTGGAAACACCATATATTTT. Amino acid sequence: CASSQLGVSGNTIYF. V gene TRBV4-1 combines with J gene TRBJ1-3; D perhaps matches TRBD1 (5 bases). V lost 3 bases and J lost 1, with 10 bases in between. From germline, CDR1 is MGHRA and CDR2 YSYEKL. The CDR3 loop spans 15 amino acids.

The chain uses TRBV9 and TRBJ1-1, with D possibly TRBD1 on 5 matching bases. Germline V gives CDR1 SGDLS, CDR2 YYNGEE. V was shortened by 4 bases and J by 1 base, with 14 bases between the two germline ends. This CDR3 region has 15 residues. The chain's CDR3 is CASSPRFRENTEAFF. The CDR3 coding sequence is TGTGCCAGCAGCCCCCGTTTCAGGGAGAACACTGAAGCTTTCTTT. Together with reference TRBV9 and TRBJ1-1, the CDR3 gives the full variable domain: DSGVTQTPKHLITATGQRVTLRCSPRSGDLSVYWYQQSLDQGLQFLIQYYNGEERAKGNILERFSAQQFPDLHSELNLSSLELGDSALYFCASSPRFRENTEAFFGQGTRLTVV.

The chain combines TRBV10-3 with TRBJ2-1, with a possible D match to TRBD2 (5 bases). This CDR3 has 14 residues. Trimming took 5 bases from V and 6 from J, leaving 14 bases between them. The germline CDR1 and CDR2 sequences are ENHRY and SYGVKD. CDR3 DNA sequence: TGTGCCATCAGTCCACTACTAGTGGGCAATGAGCAGTTCTTC. The encoded protein is CAISPLLVGNEQFF.

This chain connects TRBV2 to TRBJ1-4, with 7 bases lining up with TRBD1. Germline assignment: CDR1 SNHLY and CDR2 FYNNEI. With 7 bases clipped from V and 6 bases from J, the junction kept 5 bases outside the gene matches. This CDR3 spans 13 amino acids. The CDR3 is CASNDRVDEKLFF. The CDR3 DNA reads as TGTGCCAGCAACGACAGGGTTGATGAAAAACTGTTTTTT.

The V call is TRBV5-1, the J call TRBJ2-7, with 7 bases fitting TRBD1. CDR1 SGHRS and CDR2 YFSETQ come from the germline V gene. With V trimmed by 4 bases and J by 7 bases, 11 bases remained unmatched. The CDR3 loop spans 14 amino acids. Here the CDR3 reads CASSQQGLTGEQYF. CDR3 DNA: TGCGCCAGCAGCCAACAGGGGCTCACGGGTGAGCAGTACTTC.